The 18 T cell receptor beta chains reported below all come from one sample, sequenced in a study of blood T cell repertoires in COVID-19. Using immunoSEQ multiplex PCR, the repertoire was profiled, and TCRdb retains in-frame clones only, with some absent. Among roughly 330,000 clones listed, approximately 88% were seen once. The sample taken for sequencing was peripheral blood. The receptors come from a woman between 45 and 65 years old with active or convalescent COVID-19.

The CDR3 sequence is CATQGNYGYTF. As DNA, the CDR3 is TGTGCCACCCAGGGGAACTATGGCTACACCTTC. The chain combines TRBV10-3 with TRBJ1-2; TRBD1 is a possible D gene (6 bases). The CDR3 runs to 11 residues. The germline gives CDR1 ENHRY, CDR2 SYGVKD. V lost 10 bases, J lost 2 bases, and 8 bases lay in between.

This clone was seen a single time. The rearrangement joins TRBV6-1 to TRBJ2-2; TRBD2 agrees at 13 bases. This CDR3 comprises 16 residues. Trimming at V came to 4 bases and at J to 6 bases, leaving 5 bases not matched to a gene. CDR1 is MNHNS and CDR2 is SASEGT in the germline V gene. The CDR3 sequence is CASSGTSGRAPGELFF. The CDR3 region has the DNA TGTGCCAGCAGTGGGACTAGCGGGAGAGCGCCCGGGGAGCTGTTTTTT.

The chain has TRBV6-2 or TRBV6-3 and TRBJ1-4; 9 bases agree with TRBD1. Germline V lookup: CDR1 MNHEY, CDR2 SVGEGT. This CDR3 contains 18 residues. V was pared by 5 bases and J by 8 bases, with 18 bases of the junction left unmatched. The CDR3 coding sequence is TGTGCCAGCAGTCCGTTGGGACAGGGACAGCCCTCGGCCGAAAAACTGTTTTTT. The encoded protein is CASSPLGQGQPSAEKLFF.

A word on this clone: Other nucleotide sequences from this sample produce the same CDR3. CDR3 nucleotide sequence: TGTGCCAGCTCACCAGGGGCCGGAAACACCATATATTTT. Translated, it gives CASSPGAGNTIYF. This chain links TRBV18 with TRBJ1-3; possibly TRBD1 for D (5 bases). Germline loops: CDR1 KGHSH, CDR2 LQKENI. This CDR3 region has 13 residues. Trimming took 2 bases from V and 4 from J, leaving 6 bases between them.

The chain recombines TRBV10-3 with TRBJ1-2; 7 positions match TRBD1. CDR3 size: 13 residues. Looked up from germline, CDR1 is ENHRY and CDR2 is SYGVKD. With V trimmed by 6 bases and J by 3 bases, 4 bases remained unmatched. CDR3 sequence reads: CAISSGGDYGYTF. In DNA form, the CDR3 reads TGTGCCATCAGCTCAGGGGGAGACTATGGCTACACCTTC.

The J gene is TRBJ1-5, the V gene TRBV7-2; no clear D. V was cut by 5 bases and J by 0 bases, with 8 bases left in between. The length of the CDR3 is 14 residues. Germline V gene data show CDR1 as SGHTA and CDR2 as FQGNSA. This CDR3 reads CASSQEYSNQPQHF. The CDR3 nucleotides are TGTGCCAGCAGCCAGGAATATAGCAATCAGCCCCAGCATTTT.

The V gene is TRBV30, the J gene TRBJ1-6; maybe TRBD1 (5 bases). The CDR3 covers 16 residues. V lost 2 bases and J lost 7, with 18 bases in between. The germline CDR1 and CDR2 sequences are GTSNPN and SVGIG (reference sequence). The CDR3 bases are TGTGCCTGGAGTTCGACAGAAATGAGCCGGAATTCACCCCTCCACTTT. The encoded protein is CAWSSTEMSRNSPLHF.

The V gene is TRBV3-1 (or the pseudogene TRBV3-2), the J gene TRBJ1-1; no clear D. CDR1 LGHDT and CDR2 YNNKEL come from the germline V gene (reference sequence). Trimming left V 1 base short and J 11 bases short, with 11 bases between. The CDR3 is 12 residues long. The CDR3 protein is CASSQAEGNAFF. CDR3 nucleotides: TGTGCCAGCAGCCAAGCGGAGGGTAATGCTTTCTTT.

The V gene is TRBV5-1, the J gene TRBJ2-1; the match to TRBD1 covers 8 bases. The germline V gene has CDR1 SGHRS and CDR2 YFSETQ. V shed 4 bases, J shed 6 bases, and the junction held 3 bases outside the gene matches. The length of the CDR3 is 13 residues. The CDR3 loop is CASSNGQGNEQFF. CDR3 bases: TGCGCCAGCAGCAATGGACAGGGCAATGAGCAGTTCTTC. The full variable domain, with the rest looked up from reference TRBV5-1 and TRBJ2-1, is KAGVTQTPRYLIKTRGQQVTLSCSPISGHRSVSWYQQTPGQGLQFLFEYFSETQRNKGNFPGRFSGRQFSNSRSEMNVSTLELGDSALYLCASSNGQGNEQFFGPGTRLTVL.

In DNA form, the CDR3 reads TGTGCCAGCTCACCCGGGACAGGGTACGGCGGCTACACCTTC. Protein product: CASSPGTGYGGYTF. This chain links TRBV18 with TRBJ1-2; TRBD1 matches 9 bases. With V trimmed by 3 bases and J by 8 bases, 7 bases remained unmatched. This CDR3 has 14 residues. The germline V gene encodes CDR1 KGHSH and CDR2 LQKENI.

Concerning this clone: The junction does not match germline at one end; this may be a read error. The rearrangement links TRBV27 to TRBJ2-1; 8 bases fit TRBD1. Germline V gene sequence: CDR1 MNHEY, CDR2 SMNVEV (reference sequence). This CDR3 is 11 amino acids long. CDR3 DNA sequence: TGTGCCACCCAGGAGGGGACACAGGGGGTCTTC. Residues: CATQEGTQGVF.

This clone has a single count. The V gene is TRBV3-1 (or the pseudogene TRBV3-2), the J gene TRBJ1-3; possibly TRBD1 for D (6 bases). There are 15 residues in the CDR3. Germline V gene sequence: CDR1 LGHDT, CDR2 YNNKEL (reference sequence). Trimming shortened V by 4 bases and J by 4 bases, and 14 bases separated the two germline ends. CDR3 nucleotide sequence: TGTGCCAGCAGCCCAACGCTAGGGGGAGGAAACACCATATATTTT. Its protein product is CASSPTLGGGNTIYF.

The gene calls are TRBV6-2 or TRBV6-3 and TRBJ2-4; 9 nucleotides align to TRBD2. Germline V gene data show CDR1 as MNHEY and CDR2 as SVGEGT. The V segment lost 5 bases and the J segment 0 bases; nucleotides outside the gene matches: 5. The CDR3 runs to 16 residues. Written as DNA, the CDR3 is TGTGCCAGCAGTAACGCGGGAGGGCTAGCCAAAAACATTCAGTACTTC. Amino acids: CASSNAGGLAKNIQYF.

CDR3 amino acids: CASSEWDRGFSGNTIYF. The CDR3 DNA follows: TGTGCCAGCAGCGAGTGGGACAGGGGGTTCTCTGGAAACACCATATATTTT. The genes are TRBV2 and TRBJ1-3; TRBD1 aligns across 11 bases. V lost 6 bases to trimming and J lost 0 bases; unmatched junction nucleotides: 7. In germline, CDR1 is SNHLY, CDR2 FYNNEI. The CDR3 is 17 amino acids.

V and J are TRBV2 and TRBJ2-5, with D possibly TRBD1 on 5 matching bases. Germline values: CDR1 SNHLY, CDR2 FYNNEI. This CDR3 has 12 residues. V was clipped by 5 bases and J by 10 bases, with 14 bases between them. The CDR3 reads CASSPDTGDQYF. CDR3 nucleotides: TGTGCCAGCAGTCCGGACACGGGTGACCAGTACTTC.

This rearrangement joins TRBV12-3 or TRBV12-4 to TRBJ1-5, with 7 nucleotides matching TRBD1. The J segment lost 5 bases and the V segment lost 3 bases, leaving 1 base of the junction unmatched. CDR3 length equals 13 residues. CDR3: CASSFDRDQPQHF. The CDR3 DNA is TGTGCCAGCAGTTTTGACAGGGATCAGCCCCAGCATTTT.

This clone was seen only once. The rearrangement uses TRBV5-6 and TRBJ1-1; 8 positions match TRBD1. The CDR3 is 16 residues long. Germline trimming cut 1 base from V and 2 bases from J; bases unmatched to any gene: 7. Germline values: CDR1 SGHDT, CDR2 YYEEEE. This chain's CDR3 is CASSLRAGGRNTEAFF. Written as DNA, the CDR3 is TGTGCCAGCAGCTTGAGGGCAGGGGGCCGTAACACTGAAGCTTTCTTT.

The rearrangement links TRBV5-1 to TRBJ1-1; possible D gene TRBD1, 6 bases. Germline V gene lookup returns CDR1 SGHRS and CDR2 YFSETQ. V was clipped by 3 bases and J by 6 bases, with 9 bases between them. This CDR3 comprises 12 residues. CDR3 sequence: CASSSDSSEAFF. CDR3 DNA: TGCGCCAGCAGCTCGGACAGCTCTGAAGCTTTCTTT.